The entry below gives a single T cell receptor beta chain sequence along with its context. This sample is part of a study of cytomegalovirus exposure and HLA in healthy donors. Study-level background: It was reported in a later analysis that the same platform had been used for the 120 validation repertoires as for the roughly 710 first-cohort repertoires.

Sequencing used immunoSEQ multiplex PCR; TCRdb keeps in-frame clones, though not all of them. This table holds nearly 110,000 clones, about 88% found once. The sample comprised PBMCs. The source is a woman aged 18-29 years in good health and CMV-seropositive.

The CDR3 reads CASSPPTSGGRDTQYF. DNA of the CDR3: TGTGCCAGCAGCCCTCCGACTAGCGGGGGGCGGGATACGCAGTATTTT. V usage is TRBV2 and J usage is TRBJ2-3, with 13 positions matching TRBD2. V dropped 6 bases and J dropped 6; count of bases not matched to a gene: 9. CDR3 length equals 16 residues. The germline V gene has CDR1 SNHLY and CDR2 FYNNEI.